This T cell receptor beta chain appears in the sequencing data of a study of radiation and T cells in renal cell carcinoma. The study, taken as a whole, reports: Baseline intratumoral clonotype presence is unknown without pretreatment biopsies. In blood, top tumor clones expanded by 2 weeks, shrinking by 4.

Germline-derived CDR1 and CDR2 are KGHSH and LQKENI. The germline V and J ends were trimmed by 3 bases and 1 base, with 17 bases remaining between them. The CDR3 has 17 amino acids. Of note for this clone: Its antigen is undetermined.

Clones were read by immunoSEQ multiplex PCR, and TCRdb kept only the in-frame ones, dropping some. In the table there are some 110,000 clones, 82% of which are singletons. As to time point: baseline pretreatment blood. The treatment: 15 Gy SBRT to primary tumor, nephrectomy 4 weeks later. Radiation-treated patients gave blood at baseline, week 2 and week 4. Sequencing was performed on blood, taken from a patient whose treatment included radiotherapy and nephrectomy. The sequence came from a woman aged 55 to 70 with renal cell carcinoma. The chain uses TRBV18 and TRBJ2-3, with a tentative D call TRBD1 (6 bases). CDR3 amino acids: CASSPLQGPAGTDTQYF. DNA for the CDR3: TGTGCCAGCTCACCTTTACAGGGTCCTGCTGGCACAGATACGCAGTATTTT.